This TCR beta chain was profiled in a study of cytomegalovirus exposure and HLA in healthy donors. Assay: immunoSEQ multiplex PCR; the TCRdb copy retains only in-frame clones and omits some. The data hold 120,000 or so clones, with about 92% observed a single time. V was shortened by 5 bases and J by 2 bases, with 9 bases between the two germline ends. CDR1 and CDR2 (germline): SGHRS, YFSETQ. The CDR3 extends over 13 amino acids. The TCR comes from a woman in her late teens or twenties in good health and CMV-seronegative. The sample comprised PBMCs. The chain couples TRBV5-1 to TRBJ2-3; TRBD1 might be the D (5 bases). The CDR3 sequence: CASRTVLTDTQYF. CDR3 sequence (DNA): TGCGCCAGCAGGACAGTACTCACAGATACGCAGTATTTT.